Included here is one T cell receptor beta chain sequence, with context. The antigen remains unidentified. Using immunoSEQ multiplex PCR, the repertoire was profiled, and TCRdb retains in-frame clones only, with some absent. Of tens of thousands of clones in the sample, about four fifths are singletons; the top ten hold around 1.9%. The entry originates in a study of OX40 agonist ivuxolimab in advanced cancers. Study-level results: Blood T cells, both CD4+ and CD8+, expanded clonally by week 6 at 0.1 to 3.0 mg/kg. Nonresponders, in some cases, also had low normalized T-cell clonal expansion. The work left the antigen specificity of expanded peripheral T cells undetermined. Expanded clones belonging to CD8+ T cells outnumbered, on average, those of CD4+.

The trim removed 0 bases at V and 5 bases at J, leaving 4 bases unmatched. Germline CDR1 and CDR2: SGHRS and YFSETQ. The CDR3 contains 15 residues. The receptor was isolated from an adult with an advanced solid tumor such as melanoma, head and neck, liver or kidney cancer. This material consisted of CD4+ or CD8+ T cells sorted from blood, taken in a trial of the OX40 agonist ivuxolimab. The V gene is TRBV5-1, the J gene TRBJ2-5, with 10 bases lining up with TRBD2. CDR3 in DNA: TGCGCCAGCAGCTTGGTAGCGGGGGGACGGGAGACCCAGTACTTC. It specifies CASSLVAGGRETQYF. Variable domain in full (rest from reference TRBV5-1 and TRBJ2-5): KAGVTQTPRYLIKTRGQQVTLSCSPISGHRSVSWYQQTPGQGLQFLFEYFSETQRNKGNFPGRFSGRQFSNSRSEMNVSTLELGDSALYLCASSLVAGGRETQYFGPGTRLLVL.